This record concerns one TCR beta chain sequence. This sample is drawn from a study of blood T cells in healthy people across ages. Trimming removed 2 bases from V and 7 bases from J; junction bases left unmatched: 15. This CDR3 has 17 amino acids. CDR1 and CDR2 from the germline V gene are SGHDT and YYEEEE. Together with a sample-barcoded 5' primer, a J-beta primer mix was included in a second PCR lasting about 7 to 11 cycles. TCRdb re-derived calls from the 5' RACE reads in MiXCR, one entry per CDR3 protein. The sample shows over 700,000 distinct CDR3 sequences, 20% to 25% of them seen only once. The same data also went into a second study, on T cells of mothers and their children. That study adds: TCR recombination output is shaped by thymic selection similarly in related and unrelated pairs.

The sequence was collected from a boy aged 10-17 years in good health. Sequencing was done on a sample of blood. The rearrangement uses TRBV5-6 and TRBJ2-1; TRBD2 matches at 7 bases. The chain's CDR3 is CASSFSTSRTLRNEQFF. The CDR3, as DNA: TGTGCCAGCAGCTTCTCGACTAGCCGGACCCTTCGGAATGAGCAGTTCTTC.